A selection of T cell receptor beta chains follows, all from one sample in a study of Tregs in tolerant kidney transplant recipients. Profiled with immunoSEQ multiplex PCR; TCRdb holds only in-frame clones, not every one. The data hold approximately 81,000 clones, with roughly 90% observed a single time. The sequences come from CD4+ T cells from blood (PBMCs), collected 24 months after the transplant. The source of these receptors is a human patient who received a combined kidney and bone marrow transplant. The T cells may come from the graft donor. The CDR3 runs from the conserved cysteine through the conserved F or W. Each record gives: clone size, D gene, V gene, J gene, CDR3 DNA, CDR3 protein. A D gene is named only where the DNA matches it firmly. Size is omitted from some rows. Given values are once, few, many or a class for expanded clones.

size: few; D: TRBD2; V: TRBV6-1; J: TRBJ2-2; DNA: TGTGCCAGCAGTGGCCGACTAGCGGGAGAAGACACCGGGGAGCTGTTTTTT; CDR3: CASSGRLAGEDTGELFF
size: NA; D: TRBD2; V: TRBV9; J: TRBJ2-5; DNA: TGTGCCAGCAGCCTAGGGACTAGCGGGAGAGAGACCCAGTACTTC; CDR3: CASSLGTSGRETQYF
size: NA; D: NA; V: TRBV7-9; J: TRBJ1-3; DNA: TGTGCCAGCAGCTTATTTCTGGACCCTAGCCGGGAATTT; CDR3: CASSLFLDPSREF
size: NA; D: TRBD1; V: TRBV7-9; J: TRBJ1-6; DNA: TGTGCCAGCAGCTTAAGGGGACAGTTAAATTCCCCCCTCCACTTT; CDR3: CASSLRGQLNSPLHF
size: NA; D: NA; V: TRBV5-1; J: TRBJ2-3; DNA: TGCGCCAGCAGCATACTAGTTCTATCGGCGACAACAAGCACAGATACGCAGTATTTT; CDR3: CASSILVLSATTSTDTQYF
size: once; D: TRBD2; V: TRBV15; J: TRBJ2-5; DNA: TGTGCCACCAGCCTATCGTTCGGGAGGGGGAAAGAGCAGTACTTC; CDR3: CATSLSFGRGKEQYF
size: NA; D: TRBD2; V: TRBV10-3; J: TRBJ2-5; DNA: TGTGCCATCAGTGCCTGGACTAGCGGGAGACAAGAGACCCAGTACTTC; CDR3: CAISAWTSGRQETQYF
size: NA; D: TRBD1; V: TRBV2; J: TRBJ2-5; DNA: TGTGCCAGCAGTGAACGGACAGGGCAAGAGACCCAGTACTTC; CDR3: CASSERTGQETQYF
size: NA; D: TRBD1; V: TRBV27; J: TRBJ1-2; DNA: TGCGCCAGCAGTTTATACAGGGGAGTTGGCTACACCTTC; CDR3: CASSLYRGVGYTF
size: NA; D: NA; V: TRBV15; J: TRBJ1-2; DNA: TGTGCCACCAGCAGGCCCCAGGCTAACTATGGCTACACCTTC; CDR3: CATSRPQANYGYTF
size: NA; D: NA; V: TRBV9; J: TRBJ2-1; DNA: TGTGCCAGCAGCGTAGTCAGCTCCTACAATGAGCAGTTCTTC; CDR3: CASSVVSSYNEQFF
size: NA; D: NA; V: TRBV9; J: TRBJ1-5; DNA: TGTGCCAGCAGCGCCGGGAGTTATAGCAATCAGCCCCAGCATTTT; CDR3: CASSAGSYSNQPQHF
size: once; D: TRBD1; V: TRBV7-2; J: TRBJ2-3; DNA: TGTGCCAGCAGCTTAGTAGGGACAGAAAACACCGGGACGCAGTATTTT; CDR3: CASSLVGTENTGTQYF